The rows below give T cell receptor beta chains drawn from one sample of a study of metastatic and nonmetastatic thyroid tumors. MiXCR reprocessed the PCR reads for TCRdb. This table holds thousands of clones, approximately 33% found once. Material for sequencing was tumor tissue. These receptors were taken from a female donor with papillary thyroid cancer or a benign thyroid nodule (not recorded which). Some clones in this sample may be carry-over from other donors' samples. Each CDR3 is given with its conserved first and last residue. D genes are given only for firm matches. Size values are once, few and many counts, or a class for expanded clones, and some rows have none.

TRBD1 | TRBJ1-2 | TRBV6-5 | few | TGTGCCAGCAGTTACTCCGACAGGGCCTGGAACTATGGCTACACCTTC | CASSYSDRAWNYGYTF
NA | TRBJ1-4 | TRBV6-1 | few | TGTGCCAGCAGGGACCGGGACCCAGCAACTAATGAAAAACTGTTTTTT | CASRDRDPATNEKLFF
NA | TRBJ1-6 | TRBV12-3/TRBV12-4 | few | TGTGCCAGCAGTATAGGGCAGGCCAGGCCCCTCCACTTT | CASSIGQARPLHF
TRBD1 | TRBJ2-7 | TRBV6-5 | NA | TGTGCCAGCAGTTACTCTTGGACAGGGGGGCACGAGCAGTACTTC | CASSYSWTGGHEQYF
TRBD1 | TRBJ1-1 | TRBV6-1 | NA | TGTGCCAGCAGACCTGACAGGGGCAACACTGAAGCTTTCTTT | CASRPDRGNTEAFF
TRBD2 | TRBJ2-2 | TRBV5-7 | medium-sized | TGTGCCAGCAGCTTTTTTCGGCGGGAGGGCACCGGGGAGCTGTTTTTT | CASSFFRREGTGELFF
TRBD2 | TRBJ2-2 | TRBV7-2 | NA | TGTGCCAGCAGATGGCTAGCGGGAAATACCGGGGAGCTGTTTTTT | CASRWLAGNTGELFF
TRBD1 | TRBJ1-2 | TRBV6-1 | NA | TGTGCCAGCAGTTCCGGGACAGGGGGTGGTAGCTATGGCTACACCTTC | CASSSGTGGGSYGYTF
NA | TRBJ1-2 | TRBV3-1 | NA | TGTGCCAGCAGCCAAGCAGGGGATGGCTACACCTTC | CASSQAGDGYTF
NA | TRBJ1-2 | TRBV6-1 | NA | TGTGCCAGCAGTAAAGCAGGGGTCGGCTACACCTTC | CASSKAGVGYTF
TRBD1 | TRBJ2-1 | TRBV5-1 | NA | TGCGCCAGCAGCTTGGCGGACAGGGGCCATGAGCAGTTCTTC | CASSLADRGHEQFF
NA | TRBJ1-6 | TRBV5-1 | NA | TGCGCCAGCAGGGATCCCCTCGGACAGACAAATTCACCCCCCCACTTT | CASRDPLGQTNSPPHF
NA | TRBJ1-5 | TRBV6-2/TRBV6-3 | NA | TGTGCCAGCAGTTACTCGAATTGGGGGGGCCGCCCCATATGGCCCCAGCATTTT | CASSYSNWGGRPIWPQHF
TRBD2 | TRBJ2-1 | TRBV20-1 | medium-sized | TGCAGGACAAGCGGGACTGGGTCCTACAATGAGCAGTTCTTC | CRTSGTGSYNEQFF
NA | TRBJ2-5 | TRBV20-1 | NA | TGCAGTGCAGTAGCCCCATCCCGGGACTCGGGAGAGACCCAGTACTTC | CSAVAPSRDSGETQYF
NA | TRBJ1-2 | TRBV6-6 | NA | TGTGCCAGCAGTTACTACGACAGATCTAACTATGGCTACACCTTC | CASSYYDRSNYGYTF
NA | TRBJ2-7 | TRBV27 | few | TGTGCCGGCACCCGGCTAAGGACAGTCCCCTACGAGCAGTACTTC | CAGTRLRTVPYEQYF
NA | TRBJ2-7 | TRBV27 | few | TGTGCCAGCAGTTTATTCCCAGGTTTTTCCTACGAGCAGTACTTC | CASSLFPGFSYEQYF
NA | TRBJ1-6 | TRBV7-2 | NA | TGTGCCAGCAGCTTAGCCTTTGGAGGGGACTCACCCCTCCACTTT | CASSLAFGGDSPLHF
NA | TRBJ2-1 | TRBV20-1 | large | TGCAGTGCTAGAGATCAGCGTAGGGGGAGCTCCTACAATGAGCAGTTCTTC | CSARDQRRGSSYNEQFF
NA | TRBJ1-3 | TRBV13 | NA | TGTGCCAGCAGCACCCGACGGTCGGGAGTGGGAAACACCATATATTTT | CASSTRRSGVGNTIYF
NA | TRBJ2-2 | TRBV6-2/TRBV6-3 | NA | TGTGCCAGCCCAGCTAGTACCGGGGATCTGTTTTTT | CASPASTGDLFF
TRBD1 | TRBJ2-7 | TRBV12-3/TRBV12-4 | NA | TGTGCCAGCGGGGAGGACAGGGGGAACGAGCAGTACTTC | CASGEDRGNEQYF
NA | TRBJ2-7 | TRBV6-2/TRBV6-3 | NA | TGTGCCAGCAGTTACGTGACCCTACTAGCAGCCTCCTACGAGCAGTACTTC | CASSYVTLLAASYEQYF
TRBD2 | TRBJ2-3 | TRBV20-1 | NA | TGCAGTGCTGAAGGGACTAGCGGGAGCCTAGATACGCAGTATTTT | CSAEGTSGSLDTQYF
NA | TRBJ2-1 | TRBV7-3 | many | TGTGCCAGCAGCTTAGGGGCATCTGAGCAGTTCTTC | CASSLGASEQFF
TRBD1 | TRBJ1-3 | TRBV3-1 | NA | TGTGCCAGCAGCCCCACAGGGACAGGGGTTGGAAACACCATATATTTT | CASSPTGTGVGNTIYF
NA | TRBJ2-2 | TRBV20-1 | NA | TGCAGTGTAACAGGGCGAGGCACCGGGGAGCTGTTTTTT | CSVTGRGTGELFF
NA | TRBJ1-5 | TRBV20-1 | NA | TGCAGTGCAAGTCCCGGGACATGGAATCAGCCCCAGCATTTT | CSASPGTWNQPQHF
TRBD2 | TRBJ2-7 | TRBV5-1 | few | TGCGCCAGCAGCCCCCCTAGCGGGAGAGGGTCCTACGAGCAGCACTTC | CASSPPSGRGSYEQHF
NA | TRBJ2-6 | TRBV27 | few | TGTGCCAGCAGTTTATCGAAGGGGTTCAGCCTCGGCGTCCTGACTTTC | CASSLSKGFSLGVLTF
NA | TRBJ2-7 | TRBV11-1 | once | TGTGCCAGCAGCCCGACCGAGGCACACACTTACGAGCAGTACTTC | CASSPTEAHTYEQYF
NA | TRBJ2-2 | TRBV28 | NA | TGTGCCAGCACCCACGGGCGTAACACCGGGGAGCTGTTTTTT | CASTHGRNTGELFF
NA | TRBJ2-2 | TRBV5-1 | NA | TGCGCCAGCAGCTTGGTACTTGCGGGTAACACCGGGGAGCTGTTTTTT | CASSLVLAGNTGELFF
TRBD1 | TRBJ2-1 | TRBV20-1 | NA | TGCAGTGCTAGGGAGTTCGACAGGGCCCCTTACAATGAGCAGTTCTTC | CSAREFDRAPYNEQFF
TRBD1 | TRBJ2-2 | TRBV29-1 | many | TGCAGCGTTAACAGGGGTTCCGCCGGGGAGCTGTTTTTT | CSVNRGSAGELFF
TRBD1 | TRBJ1-5 | TRBV28 | few | TGTGCCAGCAGTTTACAAGGGGGCGGCAATCAGCCCCAGCATTTT | CASSLQGGGNQPQHF
TRBD1 | TRBJ2-6 | TRBV6-1 | medium-sized | TGTGCCAGCACTCGGGACAGCTCTGGGGCCAACGTCCTGACTTTC | CASTRDSSGANVLTF
NA | TRBJ1-2 | TRBV20-1 | NA | TGCAGTGCTAGTAATTCCCGGGAGCATGAAGGCTACACCTTC | CSASNSREHEGYTF
TRBD1 | TRBJ2-5 | TRBV27 | NA | TGTGCCAGCTCACAGGGGATGGAGACCCAGTACTTC | CASSQGMETQYF
NA | TRBJ2-3 | TRBV2 | few | TGTGCCAGCCTGATGAGTACAGACAAAGGGGATACGCAGTATTTT | CASLMSTDKGDTQYF
NA | TRBJ2-5 | TRBV5-1 | NA | TGCGCCAGCAGCTTGGTCCAGGGCAGGGGGGAACAAGAGACCCAGTACTTC | CASSLVQGRGEQETQYF
TRBD2 | TRBJ2-7 | TRBV2 | NA | TGTGCCAGCATACTAGCGGGCTCCTACGAGCAGTACTTC | CASILAGSYEQYF
TRBD1 | TRBJ1-2 | TRBV3-1 | once | TGTGCCAGCAGCCAAGATCCGCAGGGGGCAAGAGGCTACACCTTC | CASSQDPQGARGYTF
NA | TRBJ1-6 | TRBV11-2 | NA | TGTGTCAGCAGCTTAGATGGCCTCGGGGGTTCACCCCTCCACTTT | CVSSLDGLGGSPLHF
NA | TRBJ1-1 | TRBV27 | NA | TGTGCCAGCCACTCGCCCGACGGGGCAGGAACGGAAGCTTTCTTT | CASHSPDGAGTEAFF
NA | TRBJ2-3 | TRBV7-2 | NA | TGTGCCAGCACCGTTGTCGGGGGAGATACGCAGTATTTT | CASTVVGGDTQYF
NA | TRBJ2-7 | TRBV7-2 | NA | TGTGCCAGCAGCTTAGCCCCTGGGGAGTATTACGAGCAGTACTTC | CASSLAPGEYYEQYF
TRBD2 | TRBJ2-3 | TRBV6-1 | few | TGTGCCAGCAGTAAACCCGGGACTAGCGGGGAGATGCAGTATTTT | CASSKPGTSGEMQYF
TRBD1 | TRBJ1-2 | TRBV5-1 | NA | TGCGCCAGCAGCGGACAGGGGGCGGCAGATGGCTACACCTTC | CASSGQGAADGYTF
TRBD1 | TRBJ1-2 | TRBV11-2 | NA | TGTGCCAGCAGCTCACGGACAGGGGGTCAAATCTATGGCTACACCTTC | CASSSRTGGQIYGYTF
TRBD2 | TRBJ2-7 | TRBV6-1 | medium-sized | TGTGCCAGCAGCCATGGTCTAGCGGTAAACTACGAGCAGTACTTC | CASSHGLAVNYEQYF